Listed below are T cell receptor beta chains from one sample, sequenced in a study of blood T cell repertoires in COVID-19. Some clones are missing from TCRdb's copy, which holds only in-frame ones; the method was immunoSEQ multiplex PCR. The sample gives around 58,000 clones, over 75% of which show up once; around 19% is in the top ten. The sequenced sample was peripheral blood. Source of these receptors: a human donor in a cohort sampled during active COVID-19. The CDR3 runs from the conserved cysteine through the conserved F or W. The order of the fields is V gene, J gene, clone size, CDR3 protein. Clone size is stated in some rows and not others, as once, few, many or a class when expanded.

v_call: TRBV5-5; j_call: TRBJ2-3; clone_size: once; cdr3_aa: CASSFPRADTQYF
v_call: TRBV19; j_call: TRBJ1-6; clone_size: -; cdr3_aa: CASSIDPGRVNSPLHF
v_call: TRBV27; j_call: TRBJ1-5; clone_size: -; cdr3_aa: CASSPWEGQPQHF
v_call: TRBV5-5; j_call: TRBJ1-4; clone_size: -; cdr3_aa: CASSLAGPTNEKLFF
v_call: TRBV29-1; j_call: TRBJ1-4; clone_size: -; cdr3_aa: CSVDGPSLGGQDEKLFF
v_call: TRBV2; j_call: TRBJ1-2; clone_size: -; cdr3_aa: CASSEGWGQGVYGYTF
v_call: TRBV30; j_call: TRBJ2-3; clone_size: -; cdr3_aa: CAWSLASGGTFTDTQYF
v_call: TRBV19; j_call: TRBJ2-1; clone_size: -; cdr3_aa: CASSIDRRGDNEQFF
v_call: TRBV10-3; j_call: TRBJ2-1; clone_size: once; cdr3_aa: CAISDQQGKQFF
v_call: TRBV7-2; j_call: TRBJ2-2; clone_size: -; cdr3_aa: CASSLNSGGLYTGELFF